Shown below are 8 T cell receptor beta chains from a single sample sequenced in a study of blood T cell repertoires in COVID-19. Assay: immunoSEQ multiplex PCR; the TCRdb copy retains only in-frame clones and omits some. The data show 150,000 or so clones, with about nine tenths seen just once and roughly 19% held by the top ten. Sequencing input: peripheral blood. All receptors derive from a man in his sixties with active or convalescent COVID-19.

The chain has TRBV27 and TRBJ1-6, with 8 bases lining up with TRBD1. The CDR3 has 17 amino acids. Germline trimming cut 5 bases from V and 5 bases from J; bases unmatched to any gene: 11. Germline CDR1 is MNHEY and CDR2 is SMNVEV (reference sequence). The CDR3 nucleotides read TGTGCCAGCAGTGCATGGACAGGGCTGACTAATAATTCACCCCTCCACTTT. It yields the protein CASSAWTGLTNNSPLHF.

This clone has just one count. The gene calls are TRBV7-9 and TRBJ2-5, with 7 bases that match TRBD1. The CDR3 runs to 14 residues. After removal of 6 bases from V and 2 bases from J, the junction contained 6 bases not matched to a gene. Germline CDR1 is SEHNR and CDR2 is FQNEAQ (reference sequence). CDR3: CASSYWTGQETQYF. CDR3 nucleotide sequence: TGTGCCAGCAGTTATTGGACAGGACAAGAGACCCAGTACTTC. Variable domain in full (rest from reference TRBV7-9 and TRBJ2-5): DTGVSQNPRHKITKRGQNVTFRCDPISEHNRLYWYRQTLGQGPEFLTYFQNEAQLEKSRLLSDRFSAERPKGSFSTLEIQRTEQGDSAMYLCASSYWTGQETQYFGPGTRLLVL.

V gene TRBV7-6 combines with J gene TRBJ1-1; D gene uncertain. V was pared by 5 bases and J by 1 base, with 11 bases between. This CDR3 comprises 14 residues. Germline V gives CDR1 SGHVS, CDR2 FNYEAQ. This CDR3 reads CASSTGLENTEAFF. The CDR3 region has the DNA TGTGCCAGCAGCACCGGACTGGAGAACACTGAAGCTTTCTTT.

The chain employs TRBV19 and TRBJ1-2; D gene ambiguous. Germline loops: CDR1 LNHDA, CDR2 SQIVND (reference sequence). With 5 bases removed from V and 5 bases from J, the gap between germline ends came to 18 bases. This CDR3 region has 15 residues. The CDR3 reads CASSLRPRDNYGYTF. The CDR3 nucleotides read TGTGCCAGTAGTCTCAGGCCCCGGGATAATTATGGCTACACCTTC.

J is TRBJ2-2 and V is TRBV7-9; maybe TRBD2 (6 bases). The V end lost 2 bases, the J end lost 4 bases, and 14 bases lay between the germline ends. The germline V gene encodes CDR1 SEHNR and CDR2 FQNEAQ (reference sequence). The CDR3 is made up of 16 amino acids. The CDR3 nucleotides read TGTGCCAGCAGCTTAATGGGCCAGGAGGGCACCGGGGAGCTGTTTTTT. Translated, it gives CASSLMGQEGTGELFF.

The chain carries TRBV19 and TRBJ2-7; TRBD2 agrees at 7 bases. V dropped 4 bases and J dropped 8; count of bases not matched to a gene: 8. Germline assignment: CDR1 LNHDA and CDR2 SQIVND (reference sequence). The CDR3 totals 13 residues. CDR3 region: CASSNSLALKQYF. The CDR3 DNA is TGTGCCAGTAGTAATTCACTAGCGCTCAAGCAGTACTTC.

This chain uses TRBV25-1 with TRBJ2-7; 9 nucleotides line up with TRBD1. The CDR3 length is 16 residues. Germline V lookup: CDR1 MGHDK, CDR2 SYGVNS. The ends lost 8 bases at V and 1 base at J; junction bases unmatched: 12. CDR3 loop: CASQNRRDRESYEQYF. The CDR3 nucleotides read TGTGCCAGCCAAAACCGCCGGGACAGGGAATCCTACGAGCAGTACTTC.

This chain joins TRBV6-4 and TRBJ1-2; the D is unclear. Germline assignment: CDR1 MRHNA and CDR2 SNTAGT. This CDR3 region has 12 residues. Trimming cost V 2 bases and J 5 bases, with 6 bases left between them. The CDR3 DNA is TGTGCCAGCAGTGACACGAGTTATGGCTACACCTTC. Residues: CASSDTSYGYTF.